These 9 T cell receptor beta chains were all obtained from the same sample, sequenced in a study of CD8 T cells in ankylosing spondylitis. TCRdb used MiXCR to reprocess the 5' RACE reads, holding one entry per CDR3 protein. The top ten clones hold approximately 11% of a sample with 150,000 to 200,000 distinct CDR3 sequences, 10% to 15% of them seen once. Material: blood, either unsorted or a sorted T cell fraction (not recorded which). The receptors here all came from a female donor with ankylosing spondylitis or in good health (not recorded which).

This clonotype showed up many times. The chain links TRBV4-1 to TRBJ1-1, with TRBD1 matching 9 bases. The junction had 8 bases not matched to a gene; V was cut back by 1 base and J by 8 bases. Germline V lookup: CDR1 MGHRA, CDR2 YSYEKL. The CDR3 runs to 15 residues. CDR3 DNA: TGCGCCAGCAGCCAAGCACAGGGGGCGCGAACCGAAGCTTTCTTT. Translating gives CASSQAQGARTEAFF.

This clonotype was observed many times. The chain is built from TRBV6-4 and TRBJ2-3; the D is unclear. Germline lookup yields CDR1 MRHNA and CDR2 SNTAGT. The CDR3 totals 16 residues. V was shortened by 0 bases and J by 0 bases, with 10 bases between the two germline ends. This CDR3 reads CASSDSASTSTDTQYF. CDR3 sequence (DNA): TGTGCCAGCAGTGACTCGGCCAGCACAAGCACAGATACGCAGTATTTT.

This clonotype was picked up a small number of times. The chain employs TRBV28 and TRBJ2-7; no reliable D call. Trimming shortened V by 7 bases and J by 5 bases, and 15 bases separated the two germline ends. CDR3 length: 13 amino acids. Germline values: CDR1 MDHEN, CDR2 SYDVKM. Written as DNA, the CDR3 is TGTGCCAGCATACCGGCCCGTCTTCACGAGCAGTACTTC. Encoded protein: CASIPARLHEQYF.

The J gene is TRBJ2-2, the V gene TRBV6-2 or TRBV6-3; 8 bases line up with TRBD2. The germline CDR1 and CDR2 sequences are MNHEY and SVGEGT. The CDR3 has 18 residues. The ends lost 2 bases at V and 5 bases at J; junction bases unmatched: 13. As DNA, the CDR3 is TGTGCCAGCAGTTACCCAATAGAGCGGGAGAAGAAGACCGGGGAGCTGTTTTTT. As protein: CASSYPIEREKKTGELFF.

CDR3 region: CSARRTSGRINEQFF. The CDR3 coding sequence is TGCAGTGCTAGAAGGACTAGCGGGAGGATAAATGAGCAGTTCTTC. This chain joins TRBV20-1 and TRBJ2-1; 14 bases align to TRBD2. Germline CDR1 is DFQATT and CDR2 is SNEGSKA (reference sequence). After removal of 2 bases from V and 7 bases from J, the junction contained 4 bases not matched to a gene. CDR3 size: 15 residues.

This clonotype was counted a few times. The chain joins TRBV7-2 to TRBJ2-7; 12 bases align to TRBD2. The ends lost 3 bases at V and 5 bases at J; junction bases unmatched: 8. Germline CDR1 and CDR2: SGHTA and FQGNSA. The CDR3 contains 16 residues. CDR3 residues: CASSFSSGRARDEQYF. The DNA of the CDR3 is TGTGCCAGCAGCTTCTCTAGCGGGAGGGCCCGGGACGAGCAGTACTTC.

In this sample, this clonotype turned up a few times. The rearrangement uses TRBV18 and TRBJ1-1; D is ambiguous. The CDR3 length is 14 residues. V was cut by 2 bases and J by 3 bases, with 10 bases left in between. The germline CDR1 and CDR2 sequences are KGHSH and LQKENI. The DNA for the CDR3 is TGTGCCAGCTCACCAGCCGGGCCTCACACTGAAGCTTTCTTT. It translates to CASSPAGPHTEAFF.

The rearrangement links TRBV7-2 to TRBJ1-2; D unclear. In germline, CDR1 is SGHTA, CDR2 FQGNSA. The CDR3 length is 14 residues. The V gene lost 1 base and the J gene lost 3 bases, with 9 bases spanning the gap. CDR3 sequence reads: CASSLDGWDYGYTF. CDR3 bases: TGTGCCAGCAGCTTAGACGGATGGGACTATGGCTACACCTTC.

The sample holds many counts of this clonotype. J is TRBJ1-1 and V is TRBV20-1, with D tentatively TRBD1 (6 bases). Trimming shortened V by 5 bases and J by 7 bases, and 20 bases separated the two germline ends. CDR1 and CDR2 (germline): DFQATT, SNEGSKA (reference sequence). CDR3 length: 14 amino acids. The CDR3, as DNA: TGCAGTGCTCCCCCTCCGGGGGCGCACCGTGAAGCTTTCTTT. It is translated as CSAPPPGAHREAFF.